This TCR beta chain was found in a study of blood T cell repertoires in COVID-19. CDR3 length: 15 residues. Trimming cost V 4 bases and J 6 bases; bases outside gene matches: 4. Germline values: CDR1 LGHNA, CDR2 YSLEER. Original processing notes: Estimates of nucleated cell counts were drawn from the amplification of reference gene primers. Here immunoSEQ multiplex PCR was the method, and the copy in TCRdb shows in-frame clones only, minus some. V and J calls and clone size are copied from that table; D and trimming were computed from the DNA. The table has around 250,000 clones, around nine tenths seen once; the top ten hold about 1.5%.

V usage is TRBV4-3 and J usage is TRBJ2-1; the match to TRBD2 covers 12 bases. This receptor was obtained from a woman aged 45-65 years who had recovered from COVID-19. Material for sequencing was PBMCs or T cells enriched from blood (not recorded which). This CDR3 reads CASSPSGRALNEQFF. The CDR3 nucleotides are TGCGCCAGCAGCCCTAGCGGGAGGGCCCTCAATGAGCAGTTCTTC.